The 23 T cell receptor beta chains listed next were all sequenced from one sample in a study of cytomegalovirus exposure and HLA in healthy donors. In the PCR, 60 Vbeta and 13 Jbeta primers were used. Libraries were prepared by immunoSEQ multiplex PCR; TCRdb keeps only in-frame clonotypes and omits some of them. The specimen's table records about 200,000 clones. Sequenced: PBMCs. The receptors here all came from a boy aged 5-17 years in good health and CMV-seronegative.

The CDR3 is CASSVWSGGPREQFF. DNA of the CDR3: TGTGCCAGCAGCGTATGGTCGGGGGGGCCGAGGGAGCAGTTCTTC. V usage is TRBV9 and J usage is TRBJ2-1; TRBD2 agrees at 8 bases. Germline-derived CDR1 and CDR2 are SGDLS and YYNGEE. Trimming cost V 1 base and J 10 bases; bases outside gene matches: 10. The CDR3 consists of 15 residues.

V is TRBV4-2 and J is TRBJ1-3; TRBD1 matches at 8 bases. J lost 4 bases, V lost 0 bases, and 2 bases had no gene match. Germline V gene lookup returns CDR1 LGHNA and CDR2 YNFKEQ. CDR3 length: 15 residues. CDR3 DNA: TGTGCCAGCAGCCAAGAGGACAGGGCCGGAAACACCATATATTTT. It is translated as CASSQEDRAGNTIYF.

The chain links TRBV13 to TRBJ2-7; D is ambiguous. This CDR3 contains 14 residues. Per the germline V gene, CDR1 is PRHDT and CDR2 is FYEKMQ (reference sequence). V was pared by 4 bases and J by 13 bases, with 23 bases between. The CDR3 DNA reads TGTGCCAGCAGCTCAAGTAGGAGCCGTAATATGATTTACTTC. Translating it yields CASSSSRSRNMIYF.

This chain connects TRBV19 to TRBJ1-2, with 9 bases matching TRBD1. V shed 2 bases and J 3 bases; nucleotides not matched to a gene: 1. This CDR3 has 14 amino acids. CDR1 is LNHDA, CDR2 SQIVND, per germline (reference sequence). This CDR3 reads CASSIRQGDYGYTF. The DNA for the CDR3 is TGTGCCAGTAGTATACGACAGGGGGACTATGGCTACACCTTC.

The chain joins TRBV4-1 to TRBJ1-1, with no clear D. The germline gives CDR1 MGHRA, CDR2 YSYEKL. The CDR3 spans 14 residues. The V gene lost 0 bases and the J gene lost 6 bases, with 11 bases spanning the gap. The CDR3 here is CASSQDLGFAEAFF. The CDR3 DNA follows: TGCGCCAGCAGCCAAGATCTCGGGTTCGCTGAAGCTTTCTTT.

This rearrangement joins TRBV27 to TRBJ2-7; perhaps TRBD2 as D (6 bases). Germline CDR1 is MNHEY and CDR2 is SMNVEV (reference sequence). Trimming removed 8 bases from V and 0 bases from J, with 20 bases in between. This CDR3 is 16 amino acids long. The CDR3 bases are TGTGCCAGCCACCCCGGCGGGGCGCTAAGCTCCTACGAGCAGTACTTC. Translating gives CASHPGGALSSYEQYF.

The V and J genes are TRBV18 and TRBJ1-2, with 8 bases aligning to TRBD1. J lost 2 bases, V lost 3 bases, and 14 bases had no gene match. Germline CDR1 and CDR2: KGHSH and LQKENI. The CDR3 extends over 18 amino acids. The DNA for the CDR3 is TGTGCCAGCTCACCGCCCGGACAGGGCCGAAATTCAAACTATGGCTACACCTTC. Its protein product is CASSPPGQGRNSNYGYTF.

The chain uses TRBV6-1 and TRBJ1-4; 9 positions match TRBD1. The CDR3 has 15 residues. Germline loops: CDR1 MNHNS, CDR2 SASEGT. V was pared by 5 bases and J by 5 bases, with 6 bases of the junction left unmatched. The CDR3 sequence: CASSKTGGRNEKLFF. As DNA, the CDR3 is TGTGCCAGCAGTAAAACAGGGGGCAGGAATGAAAAACTGTTTTTT.

The chain recombines TRBV14 with TRBJ1-1; 9 nucleotides match TRBD1. This CDR3 is 14 amino acids long. V was clipped by 5 bases and J by 7 bases; unmatched bases: 8. CDR1 SGHDN and CDR2 FVKESK come from the germline V gene. The CDR3 here is CASSADRGKLEAFF. The CDR3 nucleotides read TGTGCCAGCAGCGCTGACAGGGGGAAACTTGAAGCTTTCTTT.

The rearrangement uses TRBV19 and TRBJ1-1, with a possible D match to TRBD1 (5 bases). V was shortened by 1 base and J by 8 bases, with 8 bases between the two germline ends. Per the germline V gene, CDR1 is LNHDA and CDR2 is SQIVND (reference sequence). This CDR3 region has 12 residues. The DNA of the CDR3 is TGTGCCAGTAGTATAGGGACATCCGAAGCTTTCTTT. It encodes CASSIGTSEAFF.

This rearrangement joins TRBV6-5 to TRBJ2-1, with TRBD2 matching over 7 bases. The CDR3 runs 14 residues. CDR1 is MNHEY, CDR2 SVGAGI, per germline. V trimming: 5 bases; J trimming: 5 bases; junction bases outside the gene matches: 6. The CDR3 bases are TGTGCCAGCAGTGTCTCGACTAGCAACAATGAGCAGTTCTTC. Translation: CASSVSTSNNEQFF.

The gene calls are TRBV4-3 and TRBJ2-1; a possible D gene is TRBD1 (6 bases). Per the germline V gene, CDR1 is LGHNA and CDR2 is YSLEER. This CDR3 is 13 amino acids long. V was pared by 4 bases and J by 6 bases, with 10 bases between. In DNA form, the CDR3 reads TGCGCCAGCAGCCCGGGACAAATCAATGAGCAGTTCTTC. Its protein product is CASSPGQINEQFF.

The chain carries TRBV6-5 and TRBJ2-5; 7 nucleotides agree with TRBD2. The DNA end lines up better with TRBJ2-7; the J call may be wrong. Germline CDR1 reads MNHEY; CDR2 reads SVGAGI. There are 14 residues in the CDR3. The CDR3 coding sequence is TGTGCCAGCAGCCCCGGCGGGGGTGACTACGAGCAGTACTTC. It is translated as CASSPGGGDYEQYF.

CDR3: CASSQETVISYEQYF. Written as DNA, the CDR3 is TGCGCCAGCAGCCAGGAGACAGTGATCTCCTACGAGCAGTACTTC. The V call is TRBV4-1, the J call TRBJ2-7; D may be TRBD1 (5 bases). V lost 3 bases and J lost 0, with 12 bases in between. Germline V gene lookup returns CDR1 MGHRA and CDR2 YSYEKL. The CDR3 loop spans 15 amino acids.

CDR3 nucleotides: TGTGCCTGGAGTGTAGGCGGGGCGAACACCGGGGAGCTGTTTTTT. Translating it yields CAWSVGGANTGELFF. This chain links TRBV30 with TRBJ2-2, with D maybe TRBD2 (6 bases). V lost 0 bases to trimming and J lost 0 bases, with 8 bases between them. This CDR3 has 15 amino acids. The germline CDR1 and CDR2 sequences are GTSNPN and SVGIG (reference sequence).

The chain couples TRBV7-2 to TRBJ2-5; possibly TRBD2 for D (6 bases). Trimming cost V 4 bases and J 5 bases, with 20 bases left between them. This CDR3 is built from 16 residues. Germline loops: CDR1 SGHTA, CDR2 FQGNSA. The CDR3 region has the DNA TGTGCCAGCAGCTCCTCCGGGACTTTGAACGTGGAGACCCAGTACTTC. It is translated as CASSSSGTLNVETQYF. Filled out from reference TRBV7-2 and TRBJ2-5, the complete variable domain reads GAGVSQSPSNKVTEKGKDVELRCDPISGHTALYWYRQSLGQGLEFLIYFQGNSAPDKSGLPSDRFSAERTGGSVSTLTIQRTQQEDSAVYLCASSSSGTLNVETQYFGPGTRLLVL.

The chain employs TRBV11-2 and TRBJ1-5; a possible D gene is TRBD1 (5 bases). Germline V CDR1 and CDR2: SGHAT, FQNNGV. The ends were cut back, 1 base at V and 11 bases at J, with 18 bases in the middle. There are 15 residues in the CDR3. CDR3 in DNA: TGTGCCAGCAGCTTAGGCATAGGGGTTCCAGGAGCCCAGCATTTT. Its protein is CASSLGIGVPGAQHF.

The chain carries TRBV19 and TRBJ1-1; 8 bases fit TRBD1. The CDR3 is made up of 13 amino acids. J lost 1 base, V lost 7 bases, and 2 bases had no gene match. Germline V lookup: CDR1 LNHDA, CDR2 SQIVND (reference sequence). CDR3 protein: CASTDRGNTEAFF. CDR3 DNA: TGTGCCAGTACAGACAGGGGGAACACTGAAGCTTTCTTT.

Notes on this clone: Other DNA sequences in the same sample also yield this CDR3. The J gene is TRBJ2-7, the V gene TRBV29-1, with D possibly matching TRBD2 (5 bases). This CDR3 has 13 amino acids. V was cut by 6 bases and J by 0 bases, with 12 bases left in between. CDR1 SQVTM and CDR2 ANQGSEA come from the germline V gene. In DNA, the CDR3 is TGCAGCGTCGATGTCGGGGACTCCTACGAGCAGTACTTC. As protein: CSVDVGDSYEQYF.

In DNA, the CDR3 is TGCGCCAGCAGCCCGTCCCACTATTCCGGGAGTTATAGCAATCAGCCCCAGCATTTT. It translates to CASSPSHYSGSYSNQPQHF. The rearrangement uses TRBV4-1 and TRBJ1-5; D unresolved. Between the trimmed V and J ends, which lost 4 bases and 0 bases, there was a span of 22 bases. The CDR3 is 19 amino acids. The germline V gene encodes CDR1 MGHRA and CDR2 YSYEKL.

V is TRBV5-1 and J is TRBJ2-7, with D possibly TRBD2 on 6 matching bases. Trimming cost V 7 bases and J 7 bases, with 18 bases left between them. The CDR3 sequence is 13 residues long. Germline V gene data show CDR1 as SGHRS and CDR2 as YFSETQ. The CDR3 sequence is CASEEGDRGEQYF. CDR3 sequence (DNA): TGCGCCAGCGAGGAGGGCGACCGGGGGGAGCAGTACTTC.

The rearrangement joins TRBV4-1 to TRBJ2-3; 8 bases map to TRBD1. This CDR3 contains 16 residues. Germline CDR1 is MGHRA and CDR2 is YSYEKL. Trimming took 4 bases from V and 0 from J; bases not matched to a gene: 6. CDR3: CASSRGTGASTDTQYF. CDR3 nucleotides: TGCGCCAGCAGCCGAGGGACAGGTGCTAGCACAGATACGCAGTATTTT.

This rearrangement joins TRBV4-2 to TRBJ1-5; D is unresolved. The CDR3 loop spans 15 amino acids. Trimming left V 1 base short and J 6 bases short, with 13 bases between. In germline, CDR1 is LGHNA, CDR2 YNFKEQ. As DNA, the CDR3 is TGTGCCAGCAGCCAAGCTCTGACATCGGCTCAGCCCCAGCATTTT. Its protein product is CASSQALTSAQPQHF.